The next 10 T cell receptor beta chains were all read from a single sample in a study of cytomegalovirus exposure and HLA in healthy donors. Researchers ran the PCR with 60 Vbeta and 13 Jbeta primers. Produced via immunoSEQ multiplex PCR; TCRdb's table is partial and in-frame only. Of some 120,000 clones in the sample, about a sixth were seen once. Input material: PBMCs. Receptor source: a female donor in good health and CMV-seropositive.

This clone has only a few counts. This sequence joins TRBV5-1 and TRBJ2-5; D is unresolved. Germline values: CDR1 SGHRS, CDR2 YFSETQ. V was shortened by 0 bases and J by 3 bases, with 9 bases between the two germline ends. The CDR3 is 14 amino acids. The CDR3 here is CASSLGLGEETQYF. CDR3 sequence (DNA): TGCGCCAGCAGCTTGGGGCTTGGAGAAGAGACCCAGTACTTC.

The chain has TRBV4-2 and TRBJ2-1, with D hard to call. Germline V gives CDR1 LGHNA, CDR2 YNFKEQ. V lost 1 base, J lost 5 bases, and 9 bases lay in between. This CDR3 has 14 residues. The CDR3 is CASSQGSMDNEQFF. In DNA form, the CDR3 reads TGTGCCAGCAGCCAAGGTAGCATGGACAATGAGCAGTTCTTC.

There are a few counts of this clone. This may come from a read error, since a much larger clone is one base off. The same CDR3 arises from other DNA sequences in this sample as well. V usage is TRBV7-9 and J usage is TRBJ1-1; the D gene is possibly TRBD1 (5 bases). The CDR3 totals 13 residues. CDR1 and CDR2 from the germline V gene are SEHNR and FQNEAQ (reference sequence). V was shortened by 3 bases and J by 1 base, with 6 bases between the two germline ends. This chain's CDR3 is CASSFQGNTEAFF. In nucleotides, the CDR3 is TGTGCCAGCAGCTTCCAGGGGAACACTGAAGCTTTCTTT.

This clone was found a few times. CDR3 residues: CASSYYSGSEAFF. CDR3 nucleotide sequence: TGTGCCAGCAGTTACTATTCCGGGTCGGAAGCTTTCTTT. V and J are TRBV28 and TRBJ1-1; D uncertain. The CDR3 has 13 amino acids. The V end lost 4 bases, the J end lost 8 bases, and 14 bases lay between the germline ends. The germline CDR1 and CDR2 sequences are MDHEN and SYDVKM.

The J gene is TRBJ1-1, the V gene TRBV28, with 8 bases lining up with TRBD1. The germline gives CDR1 MDHEN, CDR2 SYDVKM. V gave up 1 base and J gave up 6 bases; unmatched junction bases: 1. The CDR3 spans 13 residues. CDR3 in DNA: TGTGCCAGCAGTTTATCAGGGGGCCCTGAAGCTTTCTTT. It codes for CASSLSGGPEAFF.

The V and J genes are TRBV18 and TRBJ2-5, with D possibly TRBD2 on 7 matching bases. Trimming took 2 bases from V and 4 from J, leaving 11 bases between them. Per germline, CDR1 KGHSH and CDR2 LQKENI. The CDR3 sequence is 14 residues long. The CDR3 here is CASSPSGEGETQYF. CDR3 bases: TGTGCCAGCTCACCATCAGGGGAGGGAGAGACCCAGTACTTC. Complete variable domain (other parts from reference TRBV18 and TRBJ2-5): NAGVMQNPRHLVRRRGQEARLRCSPMKGHSHVYWYRQLPEEGLKFMVYLQKENIIDESGMPKERFSAEFPKEGPSILRIQQVVRGDSAAYFCASSPSGEGETQYFGPGTRLLVL.

A few counts support this clone. The chain has TRBV30 and TRBJ1-1; tentative D call: TRBD1 (6 bases). V was clipped by 5 bases and J by 3 bases, with 7 bases between them. In germline, CDR1 is GTSNPN, CDR2 SVGIG (reference sequence). This CDR3 spans 11 amino acids. CDR3 DNA sequence: TGTGCCTGGTCAGGGGACACTGAAGCTTTCTTT. It specifies CAWSGDTEAFF.

This clone appeared a few times. The gene calls are TRBV19 and TRBJ1-6; maybe TRBD1 (6 bases). V lost 2 bases and J lost 7, with 15 bases in between. The CDR3 has 16 residues. Germline values: CDR1 LNHDA, CDR2 SQIVND (reference sequence). CDR3 residues: CASSIHPDSRNSPLHF. The CDR3 DNA reads as TGTGCCAGTAGTATACATCCGGACAGTCGAAATTCACCCCTCCACTTT.

This clone has only a few counts. The V call is TRBV5-6, the J call TRBJ1-5; D is possibly TRBD1 (5 bases). V lost 0 bases and J lost 5, with 12 bases in between. The V gene's germline CDR1 is SGHDT and CDR2 YYEEEE. CDR3 length: 15 residues. The CDR3 sequence is CASSLAWRGDQPQHF. In DNA, the CDR3 is TGTGCCAGCAGCTTGGCGTGGCGGGGGGATCAGCCCCAGCATTTT. Using reference TRBV5-6 and TRBJ1-5 for the parts outside the CDR3, the full variable domain is DAGVTQSPTHLIKTRGQQVTLRCSPKSGHDTVSWYQQALGQGPQFIFQYYEEEERQRGNFPDRFSGHQFPNYSSELNVNALLLGDSALYLCASSLAWRGDQPQHFGDGTRLSIL.

In regard to this clone: Other DNA sequences in this sample translate to the same CDR3. The chain links TRBV6-1 to TRBJ1-1; D is unresolved. V lost 3 bases to trimming and J lost 2 bases, with 10 bases between them. CDR3 length: 14 residues. The germline gives CDR1 MNHNS, CDR2 SASEGT. CDR3 loop: CASSDYRGNTEAFF. For the CDR3, the DNA is TGTGCCAGCAGTGACTACCGGGGTAACACTGAAGCTTTCTTT.